This T cell receptor (beta chain) was retrieved from a study of early T cells in non-severe SARS-CoV-2 infection. About the research overall: The chains were unpaired, and the sequenced material was bulk RNA from unsorted whole blood. Study-wide results and limits: CD4 and private specificities were missed by VDJdb matching, which favored anti-spike CD8 responses.

The library protocol tagged individual cDNA molecules with unique molecular identifiers. TCRdb passed the 5' RACE reads through MiXCR, listing each CDR3 protein once. The sample lists approximately 26,000 distinct CDR3 sequences; roughly 5.1% were seen once. The CDR3 totals 12 residues. Germline-derived CDR1 and CDR2 are SQVTM and ANQGSEA. V lost 4 bases, J lost 4 bases, and 4 bases stayed unmatched. This clonotype has only a few counts. The antigen remains unidentified. This TCR came from an adult who was a healthcare worker with PCR-confirmed SARS-CoV-2 infection or an uninfected control (not recorded which). This chain connects TRBV29-1 to TRBJ2-7; TRBD1 matches 7 bases. Sample: whole blood. The CDR3 protein is CSVGDSIYEQYF. The CDR3 nucleotides read TGCAGCGTTGGGGACAGCATATACGAGCAGTACTTC.